The T cell receptor beta chain described here comes from a study of blood T cell repertoires in COVID-19. Study in general: Samples came from the United States, Italy and Spain, spanning acute and convalescent COVID-19. T cells, B-cell-depleted T cells, or PBMCs provided the cDNA or gDNA that served as material.

Method: immunoSEQ multiplex PCR; TCRdb's copy keeps in-frame clones and lacks some. The table has about 100,000 clones, about three quarters seen once; the top ten hold 1.8%. Trimming stripped 0 bases from V and 3 bases from J, with 6 bases between. CDR3 length: 14 residues. CDR1 and CDR2 (germline): LGHDT, YNNKEL (reference sequence). V is TRBV3-1 (or the pseudogene TRBV3-2) and J is TRBJ2-1, with D unresolved. This TCR derives from a woman aged 40 to 55 with acute or convalescent COVID-19. Material for sequencing was peripheral blood. The CDR3 here is CASSQDSYYNEQFF. CDR3 sequence (DNA): TGTGCCAGCAGCCAAGATTCGTACTACAATGAGCAGTTCTTC.